This T cell receptor beta chain was recovered during a study of blood T cell repertoires in COVID-19 (dated by TCRdb to 2018 to 2020). General notes on the study: Samples covering the acute and convalescent phases of COVID-19 were provided by collaborators in the United States, Italy and Spain. The material from the prospective study consisted of cDNA or gDNA derived from T cells, B-cell-depleted T cells, or PBMCs. Deeply sampled blood TCRbeta repertoires from subjects exposed to, actively infected with, or recovered from COVID-19 were included in the dataset. The repertoires were released in a freely available public database intended as a resource for research on the immune response to SARS-CoV-2. Samples came from the ongoing ImmuneRACE study (first 160 participants) plus 1,254 subjects from 6 global collaborators. The sample metadata nearly always contained a de-identified subject ID, COVID-19 status, age in years and sex. HLA class I and class II types, where available, came from metadata supplied by the sample provider rather than from assay-based typing.

The collaborating institutions used their own protocols to collect whole blood in K2EDTA tubes. Collaborator samples were shipped for TCRbeta analysis as frozen whole blood, isolated PBMCs, or DNA extracted from either sample type. Summary of the overall study and its limitations: How much clinical and demographic metadata was included differed by source and by participant, and the metadata was provided uncurated.

Comments on this clone: Its antigen specificity is not known. Nothing much larger sits one base from this clone, and base qualities are not available.

TCRbeta CDR3 regions were amplified from genomic DNA by means of the immunoSEQ Assay, a bias-controlled multiplex PCR. For the original study's pipeline: The number of nucleated cells in each sample was estimated from the amplification of reference gene primers within the assay. To quantify the absolute abundance of each unique TCRbeta CDR3 rearrangement, sequence reads were collapsed and filtered. For each sample, productive Simpson clonality was calculated as the square root of Simpson's diversity index across productive rearrangements. TCRdb holds this immuneACCESS table with in-frame rearrangements only. Some clones are missing; in checked studies, unresolved V genes explain under half, and the rest has no known cause. V, J and clone size are taken as reported in that table, and D and trimming were inferred from the DNA itself. This sample is represented by some 220,000 clones; about 83% of them were singletons. Around 5.9% of the sample comes from the top ten.

Spanning cysteine to phenylalanine, the CDR3 consists of 12 amino acids. The only DNA kept is the CDR3, 36 bases in frame from the first base. The germline V gene sets CDR1 to SNHLY and CDR2 to FYNNEI. The trim is 4 bases for V and 1 base for J, with a gap of 5 bases between the germline ends. The V gene is TRBV2 and the J gene is TRBJ2-7, with no confidently assigned D gene. The receptor was isolated from a human donor in a cohort sampled during active COVID-19. The sample taken for sequencing was peripheral blood. At the DNA level, the sequence is TGTGCCAGCAGTGTCAGTTCCTACGAGCAGTACTTC. Translated, this gives CASSVSSYEQYF.